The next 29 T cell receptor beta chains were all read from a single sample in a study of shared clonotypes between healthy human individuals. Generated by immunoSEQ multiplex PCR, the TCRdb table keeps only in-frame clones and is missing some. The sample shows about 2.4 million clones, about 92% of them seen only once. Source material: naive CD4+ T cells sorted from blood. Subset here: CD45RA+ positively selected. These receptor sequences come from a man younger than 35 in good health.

The CDR3 is CASSALLDNSPLHF. DNA of the CDR3: TGTGCCAGCAGCGCGCTCCTAGATAATTCACCCCTCCACTTT. The J gene is TRBJ1-6, the V gene TRBV9; D not resolved. There are 14 residues in the CDR3. Germline CDR1 is SGDLS and CDR2 is YYNGEE. Trimming cost V 3 bases and J 5 bases, with 9 bases left between them.

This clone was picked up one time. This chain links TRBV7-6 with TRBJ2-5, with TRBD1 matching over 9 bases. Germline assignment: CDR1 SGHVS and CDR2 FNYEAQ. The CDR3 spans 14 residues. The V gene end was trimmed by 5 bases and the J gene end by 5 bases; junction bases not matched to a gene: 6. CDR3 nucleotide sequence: TGTGCCAGCAGCCTATTCGGGACAGGGGAGACCCAGTACTTC. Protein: CASSLFGTGETQYF.

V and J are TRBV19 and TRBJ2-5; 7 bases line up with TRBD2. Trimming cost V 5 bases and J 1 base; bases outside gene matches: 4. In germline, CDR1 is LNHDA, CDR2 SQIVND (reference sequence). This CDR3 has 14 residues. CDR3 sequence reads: CASSASGGQETQYF. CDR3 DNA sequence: TGTGCCAGTAGTGCTTCGGGGGGCCAAGAGACCCAGTACTTC.

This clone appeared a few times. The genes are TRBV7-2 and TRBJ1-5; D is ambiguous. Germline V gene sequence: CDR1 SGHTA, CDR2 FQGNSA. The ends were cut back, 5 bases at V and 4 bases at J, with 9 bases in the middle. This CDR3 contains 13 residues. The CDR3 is CASSIGRNQPQHF. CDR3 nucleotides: TGTGCCAGCAGCATTGGACGGAATCAGCCCCAGCATTTT.

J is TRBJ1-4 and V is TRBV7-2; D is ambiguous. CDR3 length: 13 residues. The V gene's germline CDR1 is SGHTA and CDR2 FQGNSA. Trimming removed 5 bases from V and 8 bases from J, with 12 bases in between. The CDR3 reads CASSPRSGEKLFF. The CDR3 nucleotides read TGTGCCAGCAGCCCCCGCTCTGGGGAAAAACTGTTTTTT. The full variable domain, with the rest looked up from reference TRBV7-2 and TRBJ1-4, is GAGVSQSPSNKVTEKGKDVELRCDPISGHTALYWYRQSLGQGLEFLIYFQGNSAPDKSGLPSDRFSAERTGGSVSTLTIQRTQQEDSAVYLCASSPRSGEKLFFGSGTQLSVL.

The CDR3 coding sequence is TGTGCCAGCAGCTTAGCGGCACTAGGGGAGCTGTTTTTT. Amino acid sequence: CASSLAALGELFF. The rearrangement uses TRBV11-2 and TRBJ2-2; D is uncertain. CDR3 length: 13 amino acids. Germline lookup yields CDR1 SGHAT and CDR2 FQNNGV. V lost 1 base, J lost 8 bases, and 8 bases lay in between.

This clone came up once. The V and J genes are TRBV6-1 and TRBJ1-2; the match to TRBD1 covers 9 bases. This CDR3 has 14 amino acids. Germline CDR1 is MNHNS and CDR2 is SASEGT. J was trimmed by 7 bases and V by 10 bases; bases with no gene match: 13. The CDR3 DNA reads TGTGCCACCCAGAGGGACAGGGCTCTAGGTGGCTACACCTTC. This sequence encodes CATQRDRALGGYTF.

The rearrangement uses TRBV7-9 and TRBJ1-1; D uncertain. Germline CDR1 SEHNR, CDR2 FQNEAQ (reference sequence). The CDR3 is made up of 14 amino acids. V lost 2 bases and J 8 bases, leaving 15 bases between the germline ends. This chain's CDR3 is CASSLFRSLPEAFF. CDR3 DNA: TGTGCCAGCAGCTTATTTCGTAGTCTTCCCGAAGCTTTCTTT.

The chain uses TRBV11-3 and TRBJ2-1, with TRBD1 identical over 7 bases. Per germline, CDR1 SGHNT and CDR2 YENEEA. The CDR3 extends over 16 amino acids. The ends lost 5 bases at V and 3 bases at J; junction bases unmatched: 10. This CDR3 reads CASSLERGLGYNEQFF. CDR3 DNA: TGTGCCAGCAGCCTCGAAAGGGGGCTAGGCTACAATGAGCAGTTCTTC.

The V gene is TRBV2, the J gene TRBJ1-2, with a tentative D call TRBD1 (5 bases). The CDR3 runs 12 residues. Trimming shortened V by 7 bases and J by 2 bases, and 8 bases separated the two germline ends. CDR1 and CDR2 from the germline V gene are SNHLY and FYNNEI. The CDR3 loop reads CASTSGNYGYTF. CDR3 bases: TGTGCCAGCACTTCAGGGAACTATGGCTACACCTTC.

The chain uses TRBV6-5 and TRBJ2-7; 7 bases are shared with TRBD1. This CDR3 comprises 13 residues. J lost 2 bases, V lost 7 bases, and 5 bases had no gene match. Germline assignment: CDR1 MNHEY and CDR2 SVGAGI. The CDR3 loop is CASNPTGPYEQYF. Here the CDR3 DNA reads TGTGCCAGCAATCCGACAGGGCCCTACGAGCAGTACTTC.

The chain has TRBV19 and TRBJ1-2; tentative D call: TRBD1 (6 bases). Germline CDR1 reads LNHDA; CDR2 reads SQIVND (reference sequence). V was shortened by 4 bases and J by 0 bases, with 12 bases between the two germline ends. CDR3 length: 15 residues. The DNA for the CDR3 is TGTGCCAGTAGTACAAAAGGGGGAGCTAACTATGGCTACACCTTC. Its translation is CASSTKGGANYGYTF.

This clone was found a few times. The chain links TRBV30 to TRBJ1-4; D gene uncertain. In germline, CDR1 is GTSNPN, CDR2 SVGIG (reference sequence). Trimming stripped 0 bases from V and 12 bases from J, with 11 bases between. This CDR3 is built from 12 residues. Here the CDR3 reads CAWSVSLKELFF. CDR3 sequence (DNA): TGTGCCTGGAGTGTATCCCTAAAAGAACTGTTTTTT.

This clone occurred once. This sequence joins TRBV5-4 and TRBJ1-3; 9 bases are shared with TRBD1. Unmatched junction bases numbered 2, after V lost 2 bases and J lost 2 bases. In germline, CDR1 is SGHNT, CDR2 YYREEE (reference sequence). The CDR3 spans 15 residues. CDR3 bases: TGTGCCAGCAGCTTAAGGACAGGGGCTGGAAACACCATATATTTT. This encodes CASSLRTGAGNTIYF.

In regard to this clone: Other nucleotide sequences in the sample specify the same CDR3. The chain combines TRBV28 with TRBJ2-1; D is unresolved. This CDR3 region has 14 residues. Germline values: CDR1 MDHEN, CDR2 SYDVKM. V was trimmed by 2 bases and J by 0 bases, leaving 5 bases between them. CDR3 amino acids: CASSLRSSYNEQFF. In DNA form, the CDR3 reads TGTGCCAGCAGTTTAAGGAGCTCCTACAATGAGCAGTTCTTC. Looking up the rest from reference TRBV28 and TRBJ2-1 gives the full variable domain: DVKVTQSSRYLVKRTGEKVFLECVQDMDHENMFWYRQDPGLGLRLIYFSYDVKMKEKGDIPEGYSVSREKKERFSLILESASTNQTSMYLCASSLRSSYNEQFFGPGTRLTVL.

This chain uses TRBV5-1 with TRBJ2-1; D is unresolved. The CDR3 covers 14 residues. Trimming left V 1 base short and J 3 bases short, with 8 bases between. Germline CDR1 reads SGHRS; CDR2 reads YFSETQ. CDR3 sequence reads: CASSLSTIYNEQFF. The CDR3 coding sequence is TGCGCCAGCAGCTTGTCCACAATCTACAATGAGCAGTTCTTC.

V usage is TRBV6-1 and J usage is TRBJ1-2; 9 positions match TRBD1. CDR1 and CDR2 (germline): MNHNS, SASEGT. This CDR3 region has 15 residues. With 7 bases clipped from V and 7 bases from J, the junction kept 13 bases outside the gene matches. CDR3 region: CASTRDRAASGGYTF. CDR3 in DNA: TGTGCCAGCACCAGGGACAGGGCTGCCTCAGGTGGCTACACCTTC.

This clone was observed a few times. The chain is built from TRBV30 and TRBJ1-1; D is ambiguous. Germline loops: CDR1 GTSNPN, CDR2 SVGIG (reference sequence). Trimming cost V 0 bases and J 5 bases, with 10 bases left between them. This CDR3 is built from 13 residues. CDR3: CAWSVQGKTEAFF. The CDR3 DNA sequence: TGTGCCTGGAGTGTACAAGGGAAGACTGAAGCTTTCTTT.

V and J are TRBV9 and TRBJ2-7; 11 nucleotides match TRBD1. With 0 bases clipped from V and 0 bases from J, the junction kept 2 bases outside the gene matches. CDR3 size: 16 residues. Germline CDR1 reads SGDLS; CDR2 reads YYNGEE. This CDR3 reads CASSVGGTGGSYEQYF. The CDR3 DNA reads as TGTGCCAGCAGCGTAGGGGGGACAGGGGGCTCCTACGAGCAGTACTTC. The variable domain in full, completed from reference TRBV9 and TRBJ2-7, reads DSGVTQTPKHLITATGQRVTLRCSPRSGDLSVYWYQQSLDQGLQFLIQYYNGEERAKGNILERFSAQQFPDLHSELNLSSLELGDSALYFCASSVGGTGGSYEQYFGPGTRLTVT.

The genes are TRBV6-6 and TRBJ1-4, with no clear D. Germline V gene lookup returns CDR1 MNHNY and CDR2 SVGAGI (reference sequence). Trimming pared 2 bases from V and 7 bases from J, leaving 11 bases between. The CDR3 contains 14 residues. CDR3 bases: TGTGCCAGCAGTTACGGCGCCGGGAGTGAAAAACTGTTTTTT. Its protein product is CASSYGAGSEKLFF.

In nucleotides, the CDR3 is TGCGCCAGCAGTGAAGTCTGGGGCCAAGGAGATACGCAGTATTTT. Translated: CASSEVWGQGDTQYF. This chain connects TRBV10-1 to TRBJ2-3; D might be TRBD1 (5 bases). The CDR3 is 15 residues long. Germline CDR1 is WNHNN and CDR2 is SYGVQD (reference sequence). The V and J ends lost 3 bases and 5 bases respectively, with 15 bases between them.

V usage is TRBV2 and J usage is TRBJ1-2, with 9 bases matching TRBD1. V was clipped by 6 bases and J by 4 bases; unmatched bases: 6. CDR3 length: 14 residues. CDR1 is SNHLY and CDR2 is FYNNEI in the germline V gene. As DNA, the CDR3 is TGTGCCAGCAGCCTTTGGGACAGGGTCTATGGCTACACCTTC. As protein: CASSLWDRVYGYTF.

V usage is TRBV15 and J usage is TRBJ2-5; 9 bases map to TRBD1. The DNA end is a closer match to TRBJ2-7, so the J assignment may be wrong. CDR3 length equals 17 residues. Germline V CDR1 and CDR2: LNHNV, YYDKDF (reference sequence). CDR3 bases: TGTGCCACCAGCAAACAGTCCCGGGACAGGGTTTCCTACGAGCAGTACTTC. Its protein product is CATSKQSRDRVSYEQYF.

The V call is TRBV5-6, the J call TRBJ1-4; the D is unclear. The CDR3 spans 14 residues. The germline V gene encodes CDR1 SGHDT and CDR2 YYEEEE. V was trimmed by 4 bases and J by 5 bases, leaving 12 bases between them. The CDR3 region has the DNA TGTGCCAGCAGCCCACAGAGTCTAAATGAAAAACTGTTTTTT. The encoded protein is CASSPQSLNEKLFF.

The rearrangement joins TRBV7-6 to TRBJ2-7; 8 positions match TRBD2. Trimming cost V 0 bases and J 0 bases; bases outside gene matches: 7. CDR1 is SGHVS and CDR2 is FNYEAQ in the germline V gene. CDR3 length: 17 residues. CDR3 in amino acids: CASSLARGSGDSYEQYF. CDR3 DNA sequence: TGTGCCAGCAGCTTAGCGCGAGGTAGCGGGGACTCCTACGAGCAGTACTTC.

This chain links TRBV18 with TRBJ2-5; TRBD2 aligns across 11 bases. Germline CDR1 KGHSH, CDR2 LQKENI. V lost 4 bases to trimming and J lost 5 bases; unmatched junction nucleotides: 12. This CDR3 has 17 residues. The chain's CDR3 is CASSRLAGGLPEETQYF. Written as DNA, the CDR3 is TGTGCCAGCTCACGTCTAGCGGGGGGCCTGCCGGAGGAGACCCAGTACTTC.

The CDR3 reads CASSAPTGKGVYEQYF. CDR3 nucleotide sequence: TGTGCCAGCAGCGCCCCGACAGGGAAGGGGGTGTACGAGCAGTACTTC. The rearrangement uses TRBV11-2 and TRBJ2-7; TRBD1 aligns across 7 bases. The CDR3 consists of 16 residues. J was trimmed by 4 bases and V by 5 bases; bases with no gene match: 14. CDR1 is SGHAT, CDR2 FQNNGV, per germline. The whole variable domain, remainder taken from reference TRBV11-2 and TRBJ2-7, is EAGVAQSPRYKIIEKRQSVAFWCNPISGHATLYWYQQILGQGPKLLIQFQNNGVVDDSQLPKDRFSAERLKGVDSTLKIQPAKLEDSAVYLCASSAPTGKGVYEQYFGPGTRLTVT.

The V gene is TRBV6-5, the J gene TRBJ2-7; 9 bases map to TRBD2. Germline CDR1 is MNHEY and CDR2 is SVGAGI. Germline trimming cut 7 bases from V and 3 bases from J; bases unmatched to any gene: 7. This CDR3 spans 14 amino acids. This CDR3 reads CASTRTSADYEQYF. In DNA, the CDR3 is TGTGCCAGCACTCGGACTAGCGCCGACTACGAGCAGTACTTC.

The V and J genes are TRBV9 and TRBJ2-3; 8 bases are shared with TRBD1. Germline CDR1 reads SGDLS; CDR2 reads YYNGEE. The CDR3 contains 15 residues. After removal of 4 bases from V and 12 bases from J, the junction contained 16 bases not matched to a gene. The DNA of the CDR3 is TGTGCCAGCAGCTCCGGAGACAGGGGTCCCAGACCCCAGTATTTT. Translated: CASSSGDRGPRPQYF. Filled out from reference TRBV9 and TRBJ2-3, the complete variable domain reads DSGVTQTPKHLITATGQRVTLRCSPRSGDLSVYWYQQSLDQGLQFLIQYYNGEERAKGNILERFSAQQFPDLHSELNLSSLELGDSALYFCASSSGDRGPRPQYFGPGTRLTVL.